This paragraph covers one T cell receptor (beta chain) sequence. Its specificity is unknown. This entry comes from a study of T cell repertoires in cytomegalovirus infection. Study-level findings and limits: Totalled public TCR beta family frequency picked out people who carried CMV plus the relevant HLA.

In TCRdb, the reads were re-called with MiXCR into one record per CDR3 protein. The data contain roughly 920,000 distinct CDR3 sequences, approximately 31% of them singletons. V trimming: 8 bases; J trimming: 4 bases; junction bases outside the gene matches: 9. The length of the CDR3 is 15 residues. The germline V gene encodes CDR1 SGHAT and CDR2 FQNNGV. The V and J genes are TRBV11-2 and TRBJ2-2, with 8 positions matching TRBD2. This receptor was taken from a human donor in good health (CMV status not recorded). Some clones in this sample may be carry-over from other donors' samples. The specimen comprised cultured CD8+ T cells from PBMCs, sampled from culture after CMV antigen stimulation. CDR3 sequence: CASAWAGGGTGELFF. In nucleotides, the CDR3 is TGTGCCAGCGCATGGGCCGGGGGGGGCACCGGGGAGCTGTTTTTT.